Presented here are 26 T cell receptor beta chains from one specimen sequenced in a study of T cell changes during pregnancy in multiple sclerosis. The assay was immunoSEQ multiplex PCR, and TCRdb's table has in-frame clones only and misses some. The sample includes some 30,000 clones, roughly nine tenths seen only once; the top ten take approximately 6.9%. Sequencing used CD8+ T cells from peripheral blood mononuclear cells, obtained in the second trimester of pregnancy. The receptor set was obtained from a female donor with multiple sclerosis, enrolled in a pregnancy study.

The chain recombines TRBV5-1 with TRBJ2-5; 9 nucleotides agree with TRBD1. The CDR3 is 16 residues long. Germline assignment: CDR1 SGHRS and CDR2 YFSETQ. Trimming at V came to 7 bases and at J to 4 bases, leaving 14 bases not matched to a gene. The CDR3, as DNA: TGCGCCAGCGCCCGGGTAGGACAGGGGTATGGAGAGACCCAGTACTTC. Its protein product is CASARVGQGYGETQYF.

The rearrangement links TRBV19 to TRBJ1-5, with a weak D call TRBD1 (5 bases). CDR1 and CDR2 from the germline V gene are LNHDA and SQIVND (reference sequence). The CDR3 length is 14 residues. Trimming removed 8 bases from V and 3 bases from J, with 14 bases in between. Here the CDR3 reads CASVEPGLNQPQHF. CDR3 in DNA: TGTGCCAGTGTGGAGCCGGGACTCAATCAGCCCCAGCATTTT.

V is TRBV4-3 and J is TRBJ2-7, with TRBD1 matching 9 bases. V lost 0 bases, J lost 4 bases, and 4 bases stayed unmatched. This CDR3 has 15 amino acids. CDR1 is LGHNA, CDR2 YSLEER, per germline. In DNA form, the CDR3 reads TGCGCCAGCAGCCAAGATCCGGGACAGGGTTACGAGCAGTACTTC. Translating it yields CASSQDPGQGYEQYF.

The genes are TRBV28 and TRBJ2-7, with 7 bases matching TRBD1. The length of the CDR3 is 14 residues. Trimming cost V 3 bases and J 3 bases; bases outside gene matches: 5. Germline V CDR1 and CDR2: MDHEN, SYDVKM. The CDR3 protein is CASSFPQGSYEQYF. As DNA, the CDR3 is TGTGCCAGCAGTTTCCCACAGGGGAGCTACGAGCAGTACTTC.

To note about this clone: It is unclear where the CDR3 begins or ends on the DNA, so no DNA is shown, and the CDR3 is as TCRdb lists it. The V gene is TRBV19, the J gene TRBJ2-1; the D call in the table, TRBD2, was not verified against the DNA. Germline V CDR1 and CDR2: LNHDA, SQIVND (reference sequence). The CDR3 numbers 18 amino acids, ends counted. This chain's CDR3 is CASTQFFGGAISYNEQFF.

The chain has TRBV5-6 and TRBJ2-7, with TRBD2 identical over 9 bases. The ends lost 4 bases at V and 3 bases at J; junction bases unmatched: 5. The length of the CDR3 is 14 residues. CDR1 and CDR2 from the germline V gene are SGHDT and YYEEEE. The CDR3 reads CASSAGLADYEQYF. Written as DNA, the CDR3 is TGTGCCAGCAGCGCGGGACTAGCTGACTACGAGCAGTACTTC.

V is TRBV6-5 and J is TRBJ2-7, with D maybe TRBD1 (6 bases). Deletions cut 7 bases from V and 0 bases from J, with 13 bases between. Looked up from germline, CDR1 is MNHEY and CDR2 is SVGAGI. CDR3 length equals 14 residues. In nucleotides, the CDR3 is TGTGCCAGCAATCCTCGACAGGACTCCTACGAGCAGTACTTC. Amino acids: CASNPRQDSYEQYF.

The chain has TRBV5-6 and TRBJ2-5; 12 bases line up with TRBD2. CDR3 size: 19 residues. Per germline, CDR1 SGHDT and CDR2 YYEEEE. The V segment lost 0 bases and the J segment 5 bases; nucleotides outside the gene matches: 14. Written as DNA, the CDR3 is TGTGCCAGCAGCTTGGCCCGGCTAGCGGGAGGGCCGTTGGATGAGACCCAGTACTTC. Its translation: CASSLARLAGGPLDETQYF.

This chain connects TRBV27 to TRBJ1-1; 9 bases map to TRBD1. Germline CDR1 and CDR2: MNHEY and SMNVEV (reference sequence). The J segment lost 0 bases and the V segment lost 4 bases, leaving 6 bases of the junction unmatched. This CDR3 has 16 residues. CDR3 loop: CASSWGGDRVNTEAFF. CDR3 in DNA: TGTGCCAGCAGTTGGGGGGGGGACAGGGTGAACACTGAAGCTTTCTTT.

The chain carries TRBV11-2 and TRBJ2-1, with D uncertain. This CDR3 has 15 residues. The V gene lost 0 bases and the J gene lost 1 base, with 7 bases spanning the gap. The germline gives CDR1 SGHAT, CDR2 FQNNGV. The CDR3, as DNA: TGTGCCAGCAGCTTAGAACTTGATTCCTACAATGAGCAGTTCTTC. Amino acids: CASSLELDSYNEQFF.

The rearrangement links TRBV5-1 to TRBJ2-5, with TRBD2 matching 8 bases. The CDR3 loop spans 12 amino acids. From germline, CDR1 is SGHRS and CDR2 YFSETQ. V was clipped by 5 bases and J by 9 bases; unmatched bases: 6. The CDR3 reads CASRTGGMAQYF. The DNA of the CDR3 is TGCGCCAGCAGGACGGGAGGGATGGCCCAGTACTTC.

The chain links TRBV6-4 to TRBJ1-5; D may be TRBD1 (6 bases). The V and J ends lost 5 bases and 4 bases respectively, with 9 bases between them. The CDR3 is 13 residues long. CDR1 and CDR2 from the germline V gene are MRHNA and SNTAGT. The CDR3 here is CASSPGVNQPQHF. In nucleotides, the CDR3 is TGTGCCAGCAGTCCAGGGGTGAATCAGCCCCAGCATTTT.

The J gene is TRBJ1-1, the V gene TRBV2, with 7 bases matching TRBD1. This CDR3 has 18 amino acids. Germline V gene sequence: CDR1 SNHLY, CDR2 FYNNEI. The V gene end was trimmed by 2 bases and the J gene end by 0 bases; junction bases not matched to a gene: 12. The CDR3 sequence: CASSEFLAGGLMNTEAFF. As DNA, the CDR3 is TGTGCCAGCAGTGAATTTTTGGCAGGGGGTTTAATGAACACTGAAGCTTTCTTT.

This chain joins TRBV28 and TRBJ1-3; D remains ambiguous. CDR1 and CDR2 (germline): MDHEN, SYDVKM. The length of the CDR3 is 14 residues. Trimming took off 6 bases at V and 3 bases at J, with 12 bases between the two ends. DNA of the CDR3: TGTGCCAGCAGGGCCCTAGGAGGTGGAAACACCATATATTTT. Translating it yields CASRALGGGNTIYF.

A remark on this clone: One end of the junction varies from germline; a read error may be responsible. This sample includes further DNA sequences coding for the same CDR3. The J gene is TRBJ1-6, the V gene TRBV7-9; 7 bases map to TRBD1. Germline loops: CDR1 SEHNR, CDR2 FQNEAQ (reference sequence). The length of the CDR3 is 14 residues. Written as DNA, the CDR3 is TGTGCCAGTAGTGGGACAGACCCTAATTCACCTCTCCACTTT. The encoded protein is CASSGTDPNSPLHF.

V is TRBV18 and J is TRBJ2-7; 12 positions agree with TRBD2. Germline lookup yields CDR1 KGHSH and CDR2 LQKENI. J gave up 3 bases and V 4 bases, and 4 bases lay outside the gene matches. This CDR3 region has 15 residues. The CDR3 DNA sequence: TGTGCCAGCTCACTCGGGACTAGCGGGTACTACGAGCAGTACTTC. It is translated as CASSLGTSGYYEQYF.

This chain links TRBV5-1 with TRBJ1-6; D remains ambiguous. The V end lost 2 bases, the J end lost 0 bases, and 12 bases lay between the germline ends. Germline CDR1 reads SGHRS; CDR2 reads YFSETQ. The CDR3 extends over 17 amino acids. The DNA for the CDR3 is TGCGCCAGCAGCTTTCTGTCGCCGAGCTCCTATAATTCACCCCTCCACTTT. Translated, it gives CASSFLSPSSYNSPLHF. The full variable domain, rest sourced from reference TRBV5-1 and TRBJ1-6, is KAGVTQTPRYLIKTRGQQVTLSCSPISGHRSVSWYQQTPGQGLQFLFEYFSETQRNKGNFPGRFSGRQFSNSRSEMNVSTLELGDSALYLCASSFLSPSSYNSPLHFGNGTRLTVT.

V usage is TRBV19 and J usage is TRBJ2-5; tentative D call: TRBD2 (5 bases). Germline CDR1 and CDR2: LNHDA and SQIVND (reference sequence). V was trimmed by 5 bases and J by 5 bases, leaving 15 bases between them. This CDR3 contains 14 residues. CDR3 sequence (DNA): TGTGCCAGTAGTCCGGTCCCCGGGGTGGAGACCCAGTACTTC. It encodes CASSPVPGVETQYF.

The chain combines TRBV19 with TRBJ1-3; unclear D gene. V lost 0 bases to trimming and J lost 0 bases, with 9 bases between them. The CDR3 contains 16 residues. Germline loops: CDR1 LNHDA, CDR2 SQIVND (reference sequence). CDR3 region: CASSIDYPSSGNTIYF. As DNA, the CDR3 is TGTGCCAGTAGTATAGATTATCCGAGCTCTGGAAACACCATATATTTT.

The chain links TRBV27 to TRBJ2-7; a weak D match, TRBD1 (6 bases). Germline-derived CDR1 and CDR2 are MNHEY and SMNVEV (reference sequence). The CDR3 has 15 amino acids. Trimming took off 5 bases at V and 3 bases at J, with 17 bases between the two ends. The DNA for the CDR3 is TGTGCCAGCAGTCCAGGGGCCACAGGTCACTACGAGCAGTACTTC. The encoded protein is CASSPGATGHYEQYF.

This chain connects TRBV27 to TRBJ1-2; 7 bases agree with TRBD1. The CDR3 is made up of 14 amino acids. The germline V gene has CDR1 MNHEY and CDR2 SMNVEV (reference sequence). V was pared by 6 bases and J by 4 bases, with 8 bases of the junction left unmatched. The CDR3 coding sequence is TGTGCCAGCAGGGTCCAGGGGGGTAGCTATGGCTACACCTTC. Translating it yields CASRVQGGSYGYTF.

This chain links TRBV11-2 with TRBJ2-5, with D possibly matching TRBD1 (6 bases). Germline values: CDR1 SGHAT, CDR2 FQNNGV. The CDR3 is 15 amino acids. Trimming removed 1 base at V and 4 bases at J, with 13 bases between. The CDR3 DNA reads as TGTGCCAGCAGCTTAGGTACAGGGTGGAGAGAGACCCAGTACTTC. Its translation is CASSLGTGWRETQYF.

The chain has TRBV7-9 and TRBJ2-7; maybe TRBD2 (5 bases). This CDR3 is 17 amino acids long. Germline V gives CDR1 SEHNR, CDR2 FQNEAQ (reference sequence). Trimming took 5 bases from V and 5 from J, leaving 25 bases between them. The CDR3 sequence: CASSPPVGGRLYHEQYF. As DNA, the CDR3 is TGTGCCAGCAGCCCACCGGTAGGAGGTCGACTCTACCACGAGCAGTACTTC.

The chain is built from TRBV27 and TRBJ2-3, with a tentative D call TRBD2 (6 bases). The germline gives CDR1 MNHEY, CDR2 SMNVEV (reference sequence). V lost 4 bases and J lost 2, with 16 bases in between. The CDR3 has 16 amino acids. DNA for the CDR3: TGTGCCAGCAGTTCCCGGGGTGGCGGGACCACAGATACGCAGTATTTT. Translating gives CASSSRGGGTTDTQYF.

CDR3 DNA sequence: TGTGCCAGCAGCTCCCCGAGTTCGGTTTCTAGCACAGATACGCAGTATTTT. This sequence encodes CASSSPSSVSSTDTQYF. The chain couples TRBV7-8 to TRBJ2-3; D is undetermined. CDR3 length: 17 residues. Deletions cut 4 bases from V and 0 bases from J, with 17 bases between. Germline CDR1 reads SGHVS; CDR2 reads FQNEAQ.

The chain employs TRBV4-2 and TRBJ2-7, with D unresolved. In germline, CDR1 is LGHNA, CDR2 YNFKEQ. This CDR3 is 14 amino acids long. V was trimmed by 0 bases and J by 4 bases, leaving 10 bases between them. CDR3 in DNA: TGTGCCAGCAGCCAAGAAGAACAGACATACGAGCAGTACTTC. This encodes CASSQEEQTYEQYF.